What follows are 12 T cell receptor beta chains derived from one specimen sequenced in a study of monozygotic twins with inflammatory bowel disease. Using the 5' RACE reads, TCRdb records one entry per CDR3 protein without DNA. This sample contains about 210,000 distinct CDR3 sequences. The material sequenced was blood. These receptors were collected from a human donor with ulcerative colitis or Crohn's disease, or a healthy co-twin of an affected twin (not recorded which).

The chain recombines TRBV5-1 with TRBJ2-1; the TCRdb D gene call, TRBD1, has no DNA to confirm it. Germline CDR1 and CDR2: SGHRS and YFSETQ. The CDR3 runs to 15 residues. The CDR3 here is CASSFGQGAAGEQFF.

The rearrangement uses TRBV20-1 and TRBJ2-7; TCRdb picks TRBD1, but there is no DNA to check that call. Germline values: CDR1 DFQATT, CDR2 SNEGSKA (reference sequence). This CDR3 has 15 amino acids. The CDR3: CSAIAGGSGAYEQYF.

CDR3 region: CATSRGDQETQYF. The chain carries TRBV15 and TRBJ2-5. CDR1 and CDR2 from the germline V gene are LNHNV and YYDKDF (reference sequence). The CDR3 totals 13 residues.

The chain combines TRBV5-6 with TRBJ2-3; the TCRdb call, TRBD1, lacks DNA for checking. The CDR3 has 15 residues. Germline CDR1 reads SGHDT; CDR2 reads YYEEEE. CDR3 residues: CASSLGNRVTDTQYF.

The V and J genes are TRBV18 and TRBJ2-7; the TRBD1 assignment by TCRdb is unverifiable without DNA. Looked up from germline, CDR1 is KGHSH and CDR2 is LQKENI. The CDR3 has 13 amino acids. The CDR3 spells CASSPLQGNEQYF.

The chain combines TRBV7-2 with TRBJ2-3; TCRdb picks TRBD1, but there is no DNA to check that call. This CDR3 spans 15 amino acids. Germline CDR1 reads SGHTA; CDR2 reads FQGNSA. This chain's CDR3 is CASSLRTADTDTQYF. The full variable domain, rest sourced from reference TRBV7-2 and TRBJ2-3, is GAGVSQSPSNKVTEKGKDVELRCDPISGHTALYWYRQSLGQGLEFLIYFQGNSAPDKSGLPSDRFSAERTGGSVSTLTIQRTQQEDSAVYLCASSLRTADTDTQYFGPGTRLTVL.

V usage is TRBV5-1 and J usage is TRBJ1-1; TCRdb proposes TRBD1, but this gene call is untestable without DNA. The V gene's germline CDR1 is SGHRS and CDR2 YFSETQ. CDR3 length: 15 amino acids. The chain's CDR3 is CASSANEGLNTEAFF.

The V gene is TRBV6-5, the J gene TRBJ2-1; TCRdb reports TRBD2, a call that lacks DNA to check it against. Germline V gives CDR1 MNHEY, CDR2 SVGAGI. CDR3 length equals 16 residues. The CDR3 loop is CASSYSSGLPYNEQFF.

The chain employs TRBV4-1 and TRBJ2-4. The germline gives CDR1 MGHRA, CDR2 YSYEKL. The CDR3 sequence is 18 residues long. This chain's CDR3 is CASSPLQPKGSAKNIQYF.

V usage is TRBV12-3 or TRBV12-4 and J usage is TRBJ2-3; the D call from TCRdb, TRBD2, cannot be confirmed without DNA. The CDR3 runs 13 residues. CDR3 sequence reads: CAARLAGGDTQYF.

The J gene is TRBJ1-5, the V gene TRBV2; TCRdb's assignment of TRBD1 cannot be checked, as there is no DNA. The germline V gene has CDR1 SNHLY and CDR2 FYNNEI. This CDR3 has 15 residues. Here the CDR3 reads CASSETGLSNQPQHF. The full variable domain, completed using reference TRBV2 and TRBJ1-5, is EPEVTQTPSHQVTQMGQEVILRCVPISNHLYFYWYRQILGQKVEFLVSFYNNEISEKSEIFDDQFSVERPDGSNFTLKIRSTKLEDSAMYFCASSETGLSNQPQHFGDGTRLSIL.

The chain combines TRBV7-2 with TRBJ2-3; lacking DNA, the TRBD1 call made by TCRdb goes unchecked. The CDR3 loop spans 14 amino acids. Germline CDR1 reads SGHTA; CDR2 reads FQGNSA. CDR3 protein: CASSLGPPQDTQYF.